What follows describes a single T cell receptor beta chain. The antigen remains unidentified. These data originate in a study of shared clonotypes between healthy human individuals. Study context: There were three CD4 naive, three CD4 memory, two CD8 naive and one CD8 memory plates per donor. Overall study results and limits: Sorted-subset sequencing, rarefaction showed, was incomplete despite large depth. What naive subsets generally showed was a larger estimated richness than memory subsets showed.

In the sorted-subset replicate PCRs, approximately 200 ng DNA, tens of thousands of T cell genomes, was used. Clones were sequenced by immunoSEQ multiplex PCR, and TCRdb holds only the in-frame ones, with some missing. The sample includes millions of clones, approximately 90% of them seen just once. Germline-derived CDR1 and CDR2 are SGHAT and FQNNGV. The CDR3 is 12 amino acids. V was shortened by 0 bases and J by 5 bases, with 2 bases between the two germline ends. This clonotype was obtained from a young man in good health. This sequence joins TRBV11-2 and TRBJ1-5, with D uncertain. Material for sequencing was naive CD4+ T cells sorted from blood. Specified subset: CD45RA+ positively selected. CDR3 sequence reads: CASSLDDQPQHF. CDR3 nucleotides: TGTGCCAGCAGCTTAGATGATCAGCCCCAGCATTTT.